This T cell receptor beta chain was obtained from a study of control samples from healthy donors and cancer patients. From germline, CDR1 is SNHLY and CDR2 FYNNEI. The CDR3 spans 14 residues. J lost 0 bases, V lost 6 bases, and 1 base had no gene match. Using immunoSEQ multiplex PCR, the repertoire was profiled, and TCRdb retains in-frame clones only, with some absent. Found here are under 75,000 clones, 90% of them singletons; the top ten hold more than 0.95%. The chain recombines TRBV2 with TRBJ2-1; 8 bases are shared with TRBD1. The clonotype originates from a woman aged 45-65 years with colorectal cancer. Sequencing was performed on PBMCs. CDR3 residues: CASSGQGSYNEQFF. The DNA of the CDR3 is TGTGCCAGCAGCGGACAGGGCTCCTACAATGAGCAGTTCTTC. The full variable domain, its missing parts supplied by reference TRBV2 and TRBJ2-1, is EPEVTQTPSHQVTQMGQEVILRCVPISNHLYFYWYRQILGQKVEFLVSFYNNEISEKSEIFDDQFSVERPDGSNFTLKIRSTKLEDSAMYFCASSGQGSYNEQFFGPGTRLTVL.